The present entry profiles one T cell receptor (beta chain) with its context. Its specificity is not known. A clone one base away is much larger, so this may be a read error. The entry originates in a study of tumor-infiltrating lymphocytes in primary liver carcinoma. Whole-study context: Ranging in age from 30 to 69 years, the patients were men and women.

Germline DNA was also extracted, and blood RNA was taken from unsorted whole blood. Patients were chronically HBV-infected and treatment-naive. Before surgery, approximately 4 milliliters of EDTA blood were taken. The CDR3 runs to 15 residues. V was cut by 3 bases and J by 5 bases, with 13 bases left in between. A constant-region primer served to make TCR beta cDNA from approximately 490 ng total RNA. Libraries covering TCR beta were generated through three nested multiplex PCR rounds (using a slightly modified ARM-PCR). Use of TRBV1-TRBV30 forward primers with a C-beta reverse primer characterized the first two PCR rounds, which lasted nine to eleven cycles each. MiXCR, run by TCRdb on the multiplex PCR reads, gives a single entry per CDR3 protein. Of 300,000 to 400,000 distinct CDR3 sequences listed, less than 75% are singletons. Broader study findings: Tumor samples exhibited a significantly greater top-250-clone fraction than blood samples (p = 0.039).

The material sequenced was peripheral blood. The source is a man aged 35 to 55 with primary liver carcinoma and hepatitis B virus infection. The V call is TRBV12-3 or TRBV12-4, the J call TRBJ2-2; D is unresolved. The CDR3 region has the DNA TGTGCCAGCAGTTTCCCATTACATGCGACCGGGGAGCTGTTTTTT. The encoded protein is CASSFPLHATGELFF.